This section outlines one T cell receptor beta chain sequence together with its context. Healthy HIV-negative adults with no recent acute infections or vaccinations were recruited as donors. 200 to 250 ng DNA, 25,000 to 30,000 T cell genomes, went into each sorted-subset replicate PCR. Using immunoSEQ multiplex PCR, the repertoire was profiled, and TCRdb retains in-frame clones only, with some absent. Here the sample spans about 1.1 million clones, 70% to 80% being singletons. This sample was included in a study of shared clonotypes between healthy human individuals. Germline CDR1 and CDR2: MRHNA and SNTAGT. CDR3 length equals 13 residues. The ends lost 6 bases at V and 6 bases at J; junction bases unmatched: 4.

The J gene is TRBJ2-2, the V gene TRBV6-4; 7 nucleotides agree with TRBD1. This receptor was taken from a man in his late teens or twenties in good health. Some clones in this sample may be carry-over from other donors' samples. Sequences were obtained from memory CD4+ T cells from PBMCs. Subset reported: CD45RA-negative fraction. In nucleotides, the CDR3 is TGTGCCAGCAGCTACGACAGGGCCGGGGAGCTGTTTTTT. This gives the protein CASSYDRAGELFF.